The rows below give T cell receptor beta chains drawn from one sample of a study of blood T cell repertoires in COVID-19. Clones were sequenced by immunoSEQ multiplex PCR, and TCRdb holds only the in-frame ones, with some missing. In the table there are approximately 170,000 clones, 87% of which are singletons. The specimen was peripheral blood. These receptors were collected from a man aged 18 to 35 with active or convalescent COVID-19. Each CDR3 is given with its conserved first and last residue. D genes are given only for firm matches. Clone sizes are given selectively: once, few, many, or a class where the clone is expanded.

clone size	V gene	D gene	J gene	CDR3 length	CDR3 DNA	CDR3 protein
-	TRBV5-6	-	TRBJ2-7	14	TGTGCCAGCAGCTTGGACAGGCCCTCCTACGAGCAGTACTTC	CASSLDRPSYEQYF
-	TRBV5-5	-	TRBJ1-6	12	TGTGCCAGCAGGTGGACAAATTCACCCCTCCACTTT	CASRWTNSPLHF
-	TRBV5-1	-	TRBJ1-4	16	TGCGCCAGCACCTTGGGGAGCAGTAGTACTAATGAAAAACTGTTTTTT	CASTLGSSSTNEKLFF
-	TRBV5-1	-	TRBJ2-2	13	TGCGCCAGCAGCTTGTTGGGCGCTGGGGAGCTGTTTTTT	CASSLLGAGELFF
-	TRBV14	TRBD2	TRBJ2-1	17	TGTGCCAGCAGCCAAGATGGGTCCCCGCGGGGGGGACGGGAGCAGTTCTTC	CASSQDGSPRGGREQFF
-	TRBV2	TRBD1	TRBJ2-5	15	TGTGCCAGCAGGGACAGGCAAGGGCGATCAGAGACCCAGTACTTC	CASRDRQGRSETQYF
-	TRBV7-3	TRBD2	TRBJ2-1	15	TGTGCCAGCAGCTTAGCGGGAGCGCCTTACAATGAGCAGTTCTTC	CASSLAGAPYNEQFF
-	TRBV6-5	TRBD1	TRBJ1-5	15	TGTGCCAGCAGCGCGGGACAGACTAGCAATCAGCCCCAGCATTTT	CASSAGQTSNQPQHF
-	TRBV21-1	-	TRBJ2-1	10	TGTGGGTTAGCGCGGGATGAGCAGTTCTTC	CGLARDEQFF
few	TRBV12-5	-	TRBJ2-7	14	TGTGCTAGTTCAACACAGGGATCCACCTACGAGCAGTACTTC	CASSTQGSTYEQYF
-	TRBV18	TRBD1	TRBJ2-1	15	TGTGCCAGCTCGCCCCCCGGACAGGGGGTGCATGAGCAGTTCTTC	CASSPPGQGVHEQFF
-	TRBV14	TRBD1	TRBJ2-1	15	TGTGCCAGCAGCCTCCGTAGGGGGCCAGGAAATGAGCAGTTCTTC	CASSLRRGPGNEQFF
-	TRBV4-1	TRBD1	TRBJ1-1	15	TGCGCCAGCAGCCAACCAGGGACAGGGGACACTGAAGCTTTCTTT	CASSQPGTGDTEAFF
few	TRBV10-1	-	TRBJ1-4	14	TGCGCCAGCAGTGAGCTCCCAGGAAATGAAAAACTGTTTTTT	CASSELPGNEKLFF
few	TRBV9	-	TRBJ1-2	13	TGTGCCAGCAAAGGAGGACTTTCTTATGGCTACACCTTC	CASKGGLSYGYTF
once	TRBV11-2	-	TRBJ1-1	12	TGTGCCAGCAGCTTTCAAATCACTGAAGCTTTCTTT	CASSFQITEAFF
-	TRBV27	-	TRBJ2-6	17	TGTGCCAGCAACCCGCGAGGGGGTTCGTTAGGGGCCAACGTCCTGACTTTC	CASNPRGGSLGANVLTF
-	TRBV7-9	-	TRBJ1-1	13	TGTGCCAGCAGCCCCCAGGGGCTCACTGAAGCTTTCTTT	CASSPQGLTEAFF
-	TRBV18	-	TRBJ1-1	13	TGTGCCAGCCCGGTACAGCTGAACACTGAAGCTTTCTTT	CASPVQLNTEAFF
-	TRBV9	TRBD2	TRBJ2-1	14	TGTGCCAGCAGCGTAACTAGCGCGAACAATGAGCAGTTCTTC	CASSVTSANNEQFF
-	TRBV3-1/TRBV3-2	TRBD1	TRBJ1-2	13	TGTGCCAGCAGCCAAGACAGGGGGCTTGGCTACACCTTC	CASSQDRGLGYTF
-	TRBV24-1	TRBD1	TRBJ1-2	14	TGTGCCACCAGTGATTCCCTGACAGGGGATGGCTACACCTTC	CATSDSLTGDGYTF
-	TRBV2	-	TRBJ1-1	13	TGTGCCAGCCCAAGGGGGGGGAACACTGAAGCTTTCTTT	CASPRGGNTEAFF
-	TRBV25-1	-	TRBJ1-2	11	TGTGCCAGCAATTCCGGTGGTGGCTACACCTTC	CASNSGGGYTF
-	TRBV9	TRBD2	TRBJ2-5	15	TGTGCCAGCAGCGTACTCGGGGGGTCCCAAGAGACCCAGTACTTC	CASSVLGGSQETQYF
once	TRBV5-1	-	TRBJ2-5	15	TGCGCCAGCAGCTTGGTTGCGGGGGCCCAAGAGACCCAGTACTTC	CASSLVAGAQETQYF
-	TRBV27	TRBD1	TRBJ2-3	14	TGTGCCAGCACCCCGACAGGGGGATGGGATACGCAGTATTTT	CASTPTGGWDTQYF
-	TRBV5-4	-	TRBJ2-1	12	TGTGCCAGCAGCTGGGGCGACAATGAGCAGTTCTTC	CASSWGDNEQFF
-	TRBV28	-	TRBJ1-2	14	TGTGCCAGCAGTCTCAGGGGAAACTGGCTTGGCTACACCTTC	CASSLRGNWLGYTF
-	TRBV27	TRBD1	TRBJ1-1	14	TGTGCCAGCGGATTACAGGGGGCGTACACTGAAGCTTTCTTT	CASGLQGAYTEAFF
-	TRBV4-3	TRBD1	TRBJ1-2	15	TGCGCCAGCAGCCATTCCCGGGACAGCCTCTATAGCTACACCTTC	CASSHSRDSLYSYTF
-	TRBV19	-	TRBJ1-5	17	TGTGCCAGTAGTATAGCCTTTGGGGGCTCGGGCAATCAGCCCCAGCATTTT	CASSIAFGGSGNQPQHF
once	TRBV27	-	TRBJ2-1	14	TGTGCCATCGCAAGTCCCAGCTCCTACAATGAGCAGTTCTTC	CAIASPSSYNEQFF
-	TRBV11-2	-	TRBJ2-3	16	TGTGCCACCACTGGCGTGGGCGGGGGCAGCACAGATACGCAGTATTTT	CATTGVGGGSTDTQYF